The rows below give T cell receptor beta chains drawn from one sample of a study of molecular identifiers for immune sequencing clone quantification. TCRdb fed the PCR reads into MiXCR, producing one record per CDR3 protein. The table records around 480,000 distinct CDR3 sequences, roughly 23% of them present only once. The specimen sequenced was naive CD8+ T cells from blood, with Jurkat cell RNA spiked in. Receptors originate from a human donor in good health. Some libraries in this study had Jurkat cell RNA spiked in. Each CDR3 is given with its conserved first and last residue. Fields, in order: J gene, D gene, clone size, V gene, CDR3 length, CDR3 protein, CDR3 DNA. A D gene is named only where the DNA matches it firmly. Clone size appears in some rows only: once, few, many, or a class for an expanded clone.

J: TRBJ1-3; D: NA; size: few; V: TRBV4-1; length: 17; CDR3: CASSPLGTERSGNTIYF; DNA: TGCGCCAGCAGCCCCTTAGGGACGGAAAGATCTGGAAACACCATATATTTT
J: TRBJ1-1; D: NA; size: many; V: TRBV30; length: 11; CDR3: CAWSLNTEAFF; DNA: TGTGCCTGGAGTTTGAACACTGAAGCTTTCTTT
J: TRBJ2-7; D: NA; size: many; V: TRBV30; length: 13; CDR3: CAWSLLANGEQYF; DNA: TGTGCCTGGAGTCTTTTGGCCAACGGCGAGCAGTACTTC
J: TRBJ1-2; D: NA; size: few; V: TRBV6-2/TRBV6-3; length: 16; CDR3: CASSADAPVYNYGYTF; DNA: TGTGCCAGCAGTGCCGACGCCCCAGTATACAACTATGGCTACACCTTC
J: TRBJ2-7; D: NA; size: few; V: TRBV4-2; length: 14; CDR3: CASSPSRDPGEQYF; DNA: TGTGCCAGCAGCCCGAGCCGGGACCCGGGGGAGCAGTACTTC
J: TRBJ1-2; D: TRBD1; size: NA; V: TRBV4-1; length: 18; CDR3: CASSQVGGQGQANYGYTF; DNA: TGCGCCAGCAGCCAAGTGGGCGGACAGGGGCAAGCTAACTATGGCTACACCTTC
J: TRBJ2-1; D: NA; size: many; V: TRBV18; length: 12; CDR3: CASSQGLNEQFF; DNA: TGTGCCAGCTCCCAGGGTTTGAATGAGCAGTTCTTC
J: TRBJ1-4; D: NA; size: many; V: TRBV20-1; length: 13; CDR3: CSARTGLNEKLFF; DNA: TGCAGTGCTAGGACAGGTCTAAATGAAAAACTGTTTTTT
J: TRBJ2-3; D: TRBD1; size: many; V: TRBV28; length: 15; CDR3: CASSQRDRGTDTQYF; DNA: TGTGCCAGCAGTCAACGGGACAGGGGCACAGATACGCAGTATTTT
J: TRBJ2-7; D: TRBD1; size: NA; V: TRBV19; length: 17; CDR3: CASSPPPRQGESYEQYF; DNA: TGTGCCAGTAGCCCGCCTCCTCGACAGGGGGAATCCTACGAGCAGTACTTC
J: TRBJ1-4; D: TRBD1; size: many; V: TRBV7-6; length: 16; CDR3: CASSLRYRGTNEKLFF; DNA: TGTGCCAGCAGCTTGCGGTACAGGGGGACTAATGAAAAACTGTTTTTT
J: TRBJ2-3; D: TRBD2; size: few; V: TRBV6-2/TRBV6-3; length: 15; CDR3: CASRLTSGGTDTQYF; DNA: TGTGCCAGCAGGCTTACTAGCGGGGGGACAGATACGCAGTATTTT
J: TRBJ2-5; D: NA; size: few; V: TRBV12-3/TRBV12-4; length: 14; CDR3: CASSLEFSRETQYF; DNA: TGTGCCAGCAGTTTAGAATTCAGCAGAGAGACCCAGTACTTC
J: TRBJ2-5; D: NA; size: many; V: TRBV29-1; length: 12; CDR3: CSVGTPRETQYF; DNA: TGCAGCGTTGGGACACCTCGGGAGACCCAGTACTTC
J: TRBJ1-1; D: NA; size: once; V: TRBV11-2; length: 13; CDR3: CASREAAGPEAFF; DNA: TGTGCCAGCAGAGAAGCGGCGGGTCCTGAAGCTTTCTTT
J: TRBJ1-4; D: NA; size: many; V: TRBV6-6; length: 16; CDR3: CASSPISGAYNEKLFF; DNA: TGTGCCAGCAGTCCCATATCCGGGGCTTATAATGAAAAACTGTTTTTT
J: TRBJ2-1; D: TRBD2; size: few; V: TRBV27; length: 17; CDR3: CASSLLSPGGSYNEQFF; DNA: TGTGCCAGCAGTTTACTGAGCCCGGGAGGTTCCTACAATGAGCAGTTCTTC
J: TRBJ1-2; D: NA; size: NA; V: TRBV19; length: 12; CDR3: CASSMDYYGCTF; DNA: TGTGCCAGTAGTATGGACTACTATGGCTGCACCTTC
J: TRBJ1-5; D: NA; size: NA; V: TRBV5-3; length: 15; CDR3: CASSLYPTGNQPQHF; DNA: TGTGCCAGCAGCTTGTATCCGACGGGCAATCAGCCCCAGCATTTT
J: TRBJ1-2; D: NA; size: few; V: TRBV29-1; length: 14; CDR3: CSVEPGRDPYGYTF; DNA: TGCAGCGTTGAGCCCGGGAGGGACCCCTATGGCTACACCTTC
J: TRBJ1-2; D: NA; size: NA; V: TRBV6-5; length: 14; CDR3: CASSYSLKDYGYTF; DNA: TGTGCCAGCAGTTACTCCTTAAAGGACTATGGCTACACCTTC
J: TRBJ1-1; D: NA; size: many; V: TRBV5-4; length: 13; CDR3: CASSFTGYTEAFF; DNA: TGTGCCAGCAGTTTTACAGGGTACACTGAAGCTTTCTTT